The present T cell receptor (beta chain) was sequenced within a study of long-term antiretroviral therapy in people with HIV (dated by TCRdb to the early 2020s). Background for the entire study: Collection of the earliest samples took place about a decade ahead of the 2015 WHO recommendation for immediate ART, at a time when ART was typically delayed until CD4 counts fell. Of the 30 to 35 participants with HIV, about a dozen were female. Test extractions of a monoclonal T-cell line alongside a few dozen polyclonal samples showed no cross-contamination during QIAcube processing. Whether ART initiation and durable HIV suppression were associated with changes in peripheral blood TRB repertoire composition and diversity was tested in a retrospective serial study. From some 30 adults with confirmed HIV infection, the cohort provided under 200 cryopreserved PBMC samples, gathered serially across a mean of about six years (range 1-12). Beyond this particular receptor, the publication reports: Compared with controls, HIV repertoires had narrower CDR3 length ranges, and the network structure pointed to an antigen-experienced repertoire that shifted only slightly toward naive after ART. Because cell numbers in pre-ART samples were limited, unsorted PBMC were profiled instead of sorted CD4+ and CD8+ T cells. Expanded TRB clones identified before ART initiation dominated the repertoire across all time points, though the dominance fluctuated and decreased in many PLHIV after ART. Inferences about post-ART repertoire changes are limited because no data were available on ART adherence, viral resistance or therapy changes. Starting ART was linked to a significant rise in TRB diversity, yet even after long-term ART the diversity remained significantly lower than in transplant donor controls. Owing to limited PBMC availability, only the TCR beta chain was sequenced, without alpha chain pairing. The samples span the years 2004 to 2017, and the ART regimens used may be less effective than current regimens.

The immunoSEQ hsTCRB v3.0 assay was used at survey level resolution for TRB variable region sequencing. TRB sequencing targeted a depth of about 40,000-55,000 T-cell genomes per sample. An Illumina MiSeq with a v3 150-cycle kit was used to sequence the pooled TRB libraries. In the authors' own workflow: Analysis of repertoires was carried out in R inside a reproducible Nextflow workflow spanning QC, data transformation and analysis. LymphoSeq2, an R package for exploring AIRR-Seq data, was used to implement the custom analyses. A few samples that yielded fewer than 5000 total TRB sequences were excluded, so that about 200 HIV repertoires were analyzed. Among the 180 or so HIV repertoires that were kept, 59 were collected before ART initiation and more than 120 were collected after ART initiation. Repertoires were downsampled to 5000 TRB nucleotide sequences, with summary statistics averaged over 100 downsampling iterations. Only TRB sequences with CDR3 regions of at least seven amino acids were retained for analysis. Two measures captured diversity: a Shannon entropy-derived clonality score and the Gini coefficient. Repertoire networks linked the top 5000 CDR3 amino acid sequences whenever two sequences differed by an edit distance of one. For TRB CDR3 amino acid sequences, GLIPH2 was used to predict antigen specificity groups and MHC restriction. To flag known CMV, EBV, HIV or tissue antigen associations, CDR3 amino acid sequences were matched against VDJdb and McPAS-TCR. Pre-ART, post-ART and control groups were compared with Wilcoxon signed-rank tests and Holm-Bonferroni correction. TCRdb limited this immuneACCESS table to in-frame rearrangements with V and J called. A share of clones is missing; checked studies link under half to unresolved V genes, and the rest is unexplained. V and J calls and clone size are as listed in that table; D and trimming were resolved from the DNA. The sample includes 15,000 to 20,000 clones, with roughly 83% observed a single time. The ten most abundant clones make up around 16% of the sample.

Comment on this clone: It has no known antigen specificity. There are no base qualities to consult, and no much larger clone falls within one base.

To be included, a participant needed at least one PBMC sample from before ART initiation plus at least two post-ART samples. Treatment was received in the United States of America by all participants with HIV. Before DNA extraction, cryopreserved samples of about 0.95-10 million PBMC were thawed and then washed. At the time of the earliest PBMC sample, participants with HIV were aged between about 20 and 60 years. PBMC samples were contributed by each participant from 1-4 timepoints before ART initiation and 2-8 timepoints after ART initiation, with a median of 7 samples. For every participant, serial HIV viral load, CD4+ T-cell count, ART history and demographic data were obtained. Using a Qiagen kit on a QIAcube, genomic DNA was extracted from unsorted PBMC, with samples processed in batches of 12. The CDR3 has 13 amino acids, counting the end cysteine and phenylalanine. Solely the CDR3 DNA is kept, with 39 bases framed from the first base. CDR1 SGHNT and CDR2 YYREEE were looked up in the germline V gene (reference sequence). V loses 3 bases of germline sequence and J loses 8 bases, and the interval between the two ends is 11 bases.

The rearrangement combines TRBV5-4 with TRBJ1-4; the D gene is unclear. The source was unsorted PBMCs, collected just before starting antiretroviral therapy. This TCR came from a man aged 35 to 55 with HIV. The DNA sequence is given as TGTGCCAGCAGCTGGGGAAGAGGCGAAAAACTGTTTTTT. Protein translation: CASSWGRGEKLFF. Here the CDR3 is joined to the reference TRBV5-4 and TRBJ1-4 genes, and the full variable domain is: ETGVTQSPTHLIKTRGQQVTLRCSSQSGHNTVSWYQQALGQGPQFIFQYYREEENGRGNFPPRFSGLQFPNYSSELNVNALELDDSALYLCASSWGRGEKLFFGSGTQLSVL.